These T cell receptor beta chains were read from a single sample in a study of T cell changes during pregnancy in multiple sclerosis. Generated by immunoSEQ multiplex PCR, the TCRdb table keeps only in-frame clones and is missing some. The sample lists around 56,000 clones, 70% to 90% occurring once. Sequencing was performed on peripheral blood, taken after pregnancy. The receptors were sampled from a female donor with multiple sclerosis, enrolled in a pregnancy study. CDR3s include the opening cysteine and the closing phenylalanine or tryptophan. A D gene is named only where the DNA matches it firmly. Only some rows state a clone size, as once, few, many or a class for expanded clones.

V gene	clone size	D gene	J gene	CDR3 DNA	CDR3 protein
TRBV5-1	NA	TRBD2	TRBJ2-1	TGCGCCAGCAGCTTCGTACCCCAAGGGACTAGCGTCGGGGTGAAGCAGTTCTTC	CASSFVPQGTSVGVKQFF
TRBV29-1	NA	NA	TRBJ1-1	TGCAGCGCGGGGGGGATGAACACTGAAGCTTTCTTT	CSAGGMNTEAFF
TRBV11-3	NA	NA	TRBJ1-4	TGTGCCAGCAGCTTAGTCGCAGGTGAAAAACTGTTTTTT	CASSLVAGEKLFF
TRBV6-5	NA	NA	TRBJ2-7	TGTGCCAGCAGACGGGTCGGCTCCTACGAGCAGTACTTC	CASRRVGSYEQYF
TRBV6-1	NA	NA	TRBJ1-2	TGTGCCAGCACCCATGGGAGGGGGAAAGGCTACACCTTC	CASTHGRGKGYTF
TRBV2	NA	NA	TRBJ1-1	TGTGCCAGCAGTAGAAATCAGGGCAACACTGAAGCTTTCTTT	CASSRNQGNTEAFF
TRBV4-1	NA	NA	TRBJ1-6	TGCGCCAGCAGCCAGAGAGGGGGACCACCACCCCTCCACTTT	CASSQRGGPPPLHF
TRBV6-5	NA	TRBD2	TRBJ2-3	TGTGCCAGCAGTCAGCGGGGGCACACAGATACGCAGTATTTT	CASSQRGHTDTQYF
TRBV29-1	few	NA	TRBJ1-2	TGCAGCGTTCTAGGGGATGGTGGCTACACCTTC	CSVLGDGGYTF
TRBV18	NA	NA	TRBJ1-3	TGTGCCAGCTCACCGAGCACCAATAATGGAAACACCATATATTTT	CASSPSTNNGNTIYF
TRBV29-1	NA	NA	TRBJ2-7	TGCAGCGTTGTCCGCAGGGAACCCTACGAGCAGTACTTC	CSVVRREPYEQYF
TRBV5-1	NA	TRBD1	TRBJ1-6	TGCGCCAGCAGCTTGAGGATCGCAGGGGGCCACTCACCCCTCCACTTT	CASSLRIAGGHSPLHF
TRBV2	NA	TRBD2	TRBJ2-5	TGTGCCAGCAGGACCGGGACTAGCGGCCTAGGGACCCAGTACTTC	CASRTGTSGLGTQYF
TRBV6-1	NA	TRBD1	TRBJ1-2	TGTGCCAGCAGGCTGGCCACAGGGGAATATGGCTACACCTTC	CASRLATGEYGYTF
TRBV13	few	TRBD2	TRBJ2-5	TGTGCCAGCAGCTCACGGACTAGCGCGGGGGAGACCCAGTACTTC	CASSSRTSAGETQYF
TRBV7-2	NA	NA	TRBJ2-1	TGTGCCAGCAGCTTAGCCGGACTCTCCTACAATGAGCAGTTCTTC	CASSLAGLSYNEQFF
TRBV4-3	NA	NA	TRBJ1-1	TGCGCCAGCAGCCAGCGGACGGACTACACTGAAGCTTTCTTT	CASSQRTDYTEAFF
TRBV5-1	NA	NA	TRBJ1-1	TGCGCCAGCAGCCCACCGGGGAGGATCGGAGCTTTCTTT	CASSPPGRIGAFF
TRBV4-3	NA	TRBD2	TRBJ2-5	TGCGCCAGCAGCCACAGGCGGGGGGAGTCGGAGACCCAGTACTTC	CASSHRRGESETQYF
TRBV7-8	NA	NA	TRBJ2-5	TGTGCCAGCAGCCTACGGGGTGCGGTGGGGTACCAAGAGACCCAGTACTTC	CASSLRGAVGYQETQYF
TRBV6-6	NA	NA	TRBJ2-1	TGTGCCATTAAAGCAGGTGCCTACAATGAGCAGTTCTTC	CAIKAGAYNEQFF
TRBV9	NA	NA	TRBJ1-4	TGTGCCAGCAGCCCTACCGTAGGGAGAACTAATGAAAAACTGTTTTTT	CASSPTVGRTNEKLFF
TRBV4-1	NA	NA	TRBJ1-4	TGCGCCAGCAGCCAAGATGAGCGGAGGGCGAATGAAAAACTGTTTTTT	CASSQDERRANEKLFF
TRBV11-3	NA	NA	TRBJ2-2	TGTGCCAGCAGCTTAGGAGCATGGACAGGGGAGCTGTTTTTT	CASSLGAWTGELFF
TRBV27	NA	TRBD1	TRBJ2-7	TGTGCCAGCAGTCCAAGACAGGGGTACGAGCAGTACTTC	CASSPRQGYEQYF
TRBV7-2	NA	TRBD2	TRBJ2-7	TGTGCCAGCAGCCGGGAGCGGGGGGCCCCCTACGAGCAGTACTTC	CASSRERGAPYEQYF
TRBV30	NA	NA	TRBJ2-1	TGTGCCTGGAGAGGCCCCTTCTTAGCGGTCTCCTACAATGAGCAGTTCTTC	CAWRGPFLAVSYNEQFF
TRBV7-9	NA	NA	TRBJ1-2	TGTGCCAGCAGCCAAATAGACTATGGCTACACCTTC	CASSQIDYGYTF
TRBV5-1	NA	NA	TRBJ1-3	TGCGCCAGCAGCTTTGGGCAGGGACTAGGAAACACCATATATTTT	CASSFGQGLGNTIYF
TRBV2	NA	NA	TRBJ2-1	TGTGCCAGCAGTACTGACACCGGGGGTTACAATGAGCAGTTCTTC	CASSTDTGGYNEQFF
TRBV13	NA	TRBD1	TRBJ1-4	TGTGCCAGCAGCGGAGGGACAGAACAAACTAATGAAAAACTGTTTTTT	CASSGGTEQTNEKLFF
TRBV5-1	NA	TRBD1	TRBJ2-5	TGCGCCAGCAGCATAACAGGGGGCGCTTGGGAGACCCAGTACTTC	CASSITGGAWETQYF
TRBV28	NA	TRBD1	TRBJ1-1	TGTGCCAGCAGTTCCGGGACAGTCTTGAACACTGAAGCTTTCTTT	CASSSGTVLNTEAFF
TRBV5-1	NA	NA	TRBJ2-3	TGCGCCAGCAGTTCCGGGACTAGCACAGATACGCAGTATTTT	CASSSGTSTDTQYF
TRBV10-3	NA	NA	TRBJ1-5	TGTGCCATCAGTGAAACCCCGGGGTGGGCGCCCCAGCATTTT	CAISETPGWAPQHF
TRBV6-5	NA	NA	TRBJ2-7	TGTGCCAGCAGTTACGCGGCATCTACCTACGAGCAGTACTTC	CASSYAASTYEQYF
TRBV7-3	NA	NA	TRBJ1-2	TGTGCCAGCAGCCCAGGGATTAACTATGGCTACACCTTC	CASSPGINYGYTF
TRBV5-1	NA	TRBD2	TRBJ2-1	TGCGCCAGCAGCTTCCTCCCTAGCGGGGGATACAATGAGCAGTTCTTC	CASSFLPSGGYNEQFF